The 3 T cell receptor beta chains presented below share a single source sample, sequenced in a study of cytomegalovirus exposure and HLA in healthy donors. Vbeta (60) and Jbeta (13) primers were used in the PCR. TCRdb keeps only in-frame clones here, not all; method: immunoSEQ multiplex PCR. The sample has about 180,000 clones; roughly 80% are singletons. Specimen: PBMCs. These receptors were collected from a girl aged 10 to 17 in good health and CMV-seropositive.

V and J are TRBV18 and TRBJ1-5; D gene uncertain. Trimming stripped 2 bases from V and 0 bases from J, with 5 bases between. CDR3 size: 14 residues. Germline values: CDR1 KGHSH, CDR2 LQKENI. The CDR3: CASSPTNSNQPQHF. The CDR3 DNA reads TGTGCCAGCTCACCAACTAATAGCAATCAGCCCCAGCATTTT.

The CDR3 bases are TGCGCCAGCAGCCCCCTTTCAGATACGCAGTATTTT. Its translation: CASSPLSDTQYF. This rearrangement joins TRBV5-1 to TRBJ2-3; D uncertain. Trimming shortened V by 4 bases and J by 4 bases, and 7 bases separated the two germline ends. The CDR3 loop spans 12 amino acids. Germline V gene sequence: CDR1 SGHRS, CDR2 YFSETQ.

V gene TRBV5-1 combines with J gene TRBJ2-2, with 10 bases fitting TRBD2. Germline CDR1 SGHRS, CDR2 YFSETQ. The CDR3 covers 16 residues. V lost 4 bases to trimming and J lost 6 bases; unmatched junction nucleotides: 9. The DNA of the CDR3 is TGCGCCAGCAGCAACCGGGGACTAGCGTCACCCGGGGAGCTGTTTTTT. This sequence encodes CASSNRGLASPGELFF.